What follows describes a single T cell receptor beta chain. Clones were sequenced by immunoSEQ multiplex PCR, and TCRdb holds only the in-frame ones, with some missing. The sample lists around 97,000 clones; roughly nine tenths were seen once. Looked up from germline, CDR1 is SGHNT and CDR2 is YYREEE (reference sequence). V lost 1 base, J lost 5 bases, and 1 base stayed unmatched. The CDR3 loop spans 15 amino acids. The record originates from a study of OX40 agonist ivuxolimab in advanced cancers. The sequenced sample was CD4+ or CD8+ T cells sorted from blood, obtained in a trial of the OX40 agonist ivuxolimab. The chain couples TRBV5-4 to TRBJ1-6; 9 bases agree with TRBD1. The clonotype comes from an adult with an advanced solid tumor such as melanoma, head and neck, liver or kidney cancer. CDR3 bases: TGTGCCAGCAGCTTGCGACAGGGGGATAATTCACCCCTCCACTTT. Its translation is CASSLRQGDNSPLHF.